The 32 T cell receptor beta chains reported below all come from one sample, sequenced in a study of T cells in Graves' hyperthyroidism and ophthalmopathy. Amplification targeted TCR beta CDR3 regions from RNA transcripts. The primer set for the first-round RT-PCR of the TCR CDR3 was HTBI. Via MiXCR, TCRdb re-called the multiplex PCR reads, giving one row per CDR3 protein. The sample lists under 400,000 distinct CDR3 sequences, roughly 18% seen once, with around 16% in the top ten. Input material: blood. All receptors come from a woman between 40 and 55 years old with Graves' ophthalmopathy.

The CDR3 loop is CASSSAGGHEQYF. The CDR3 bases are TGTGCCAGCAGTTCCGCAGGGGGCCACGAGCAGTACTTC. The rearrangement joins TRBV12-3 or TRBV12-4 to TRBJ2-7, with 8 bases identical to TRBD1. The length of the CDR3 is 13 residues. The V segment lost 4 bases and the J segment 5 bases; nucleotides outside the gene matches: 4.

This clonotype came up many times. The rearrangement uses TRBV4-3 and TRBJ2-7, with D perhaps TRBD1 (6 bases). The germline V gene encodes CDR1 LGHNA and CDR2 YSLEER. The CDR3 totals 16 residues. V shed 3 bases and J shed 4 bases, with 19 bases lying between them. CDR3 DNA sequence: TGCGCCAGCAGCCAGGTCCAGGGGTTTAACGCGTACGAGCAGTACTTC. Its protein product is CASSQVQGFNAYEQYF.

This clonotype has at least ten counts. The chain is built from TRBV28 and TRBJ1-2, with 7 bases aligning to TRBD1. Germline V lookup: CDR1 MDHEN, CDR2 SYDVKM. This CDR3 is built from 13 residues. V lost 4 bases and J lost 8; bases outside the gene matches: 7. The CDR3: CASSSPTGWGYTF. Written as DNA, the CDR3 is TGTGCCAGCAGTTCCCCGACAGGGTGGGGCTACACCTTC.

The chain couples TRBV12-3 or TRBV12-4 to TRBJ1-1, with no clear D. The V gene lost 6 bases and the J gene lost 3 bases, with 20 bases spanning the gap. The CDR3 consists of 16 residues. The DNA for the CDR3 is TGTGCCAGCAGCCGAGACGTGGGTTCTGGAGACACTGAAGCTTTCTTT. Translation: CASSRDVGSGDTEAFF.

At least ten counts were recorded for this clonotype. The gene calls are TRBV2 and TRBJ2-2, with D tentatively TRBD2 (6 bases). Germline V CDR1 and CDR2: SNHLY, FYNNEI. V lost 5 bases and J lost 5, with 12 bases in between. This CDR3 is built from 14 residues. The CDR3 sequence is CASSLGTYTGELFF. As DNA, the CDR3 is TGTGCCAGCAGTCTTGGGACTTATACCGGGGAGCTGTTTTTT.

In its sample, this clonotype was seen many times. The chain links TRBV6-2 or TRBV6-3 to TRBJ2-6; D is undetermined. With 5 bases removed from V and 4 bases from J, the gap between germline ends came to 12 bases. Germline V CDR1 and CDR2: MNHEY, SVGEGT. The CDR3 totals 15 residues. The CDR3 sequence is CASSQSRAGANVLTF. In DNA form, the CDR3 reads TGTGCCAGCAGTCAGTCGCGAGCGGGGGCCAACGTCCTGACTTTC.

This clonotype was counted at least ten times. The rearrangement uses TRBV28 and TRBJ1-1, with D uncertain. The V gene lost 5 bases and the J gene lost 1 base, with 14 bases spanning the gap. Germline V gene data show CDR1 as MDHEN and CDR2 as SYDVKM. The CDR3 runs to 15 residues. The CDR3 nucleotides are TGTGCCAGCAGTACCAACCAAGGGTGGAACACTGAAGCTTTCTTT. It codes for CASSTNQGWNTEAFF.

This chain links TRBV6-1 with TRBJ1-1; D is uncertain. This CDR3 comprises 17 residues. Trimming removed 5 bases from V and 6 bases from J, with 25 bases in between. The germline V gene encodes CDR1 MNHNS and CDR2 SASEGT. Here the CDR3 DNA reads TGTGCCAGCAGTCGAAAACCCGGACTAGATAAGCGCGCTGAAGCTTTCTTT. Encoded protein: CASSRKPGLDKRAEAFF.

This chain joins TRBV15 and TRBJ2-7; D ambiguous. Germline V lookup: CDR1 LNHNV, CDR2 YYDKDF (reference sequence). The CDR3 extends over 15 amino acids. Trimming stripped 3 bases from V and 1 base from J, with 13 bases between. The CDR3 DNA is TGTGCCACCAGCAGCTCACTGGCCATTTCCTACGAGCAGTACTTC. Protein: CATSSSLAISYEQYF.

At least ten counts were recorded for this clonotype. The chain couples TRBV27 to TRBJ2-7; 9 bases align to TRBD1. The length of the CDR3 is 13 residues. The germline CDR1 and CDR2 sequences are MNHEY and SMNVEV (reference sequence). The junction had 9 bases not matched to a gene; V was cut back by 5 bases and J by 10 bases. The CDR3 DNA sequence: TGTGCCAGCAGTCCCGGGACAGGGTTATCACAGTACTTC. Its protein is CASSPGTGLSQYF.

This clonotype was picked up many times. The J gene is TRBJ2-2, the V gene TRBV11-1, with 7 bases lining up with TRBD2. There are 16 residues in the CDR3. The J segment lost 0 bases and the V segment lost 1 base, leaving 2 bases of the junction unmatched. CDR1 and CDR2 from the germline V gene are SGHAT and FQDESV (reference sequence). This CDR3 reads CASSLGGGPNTGELFF. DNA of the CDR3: TGTGCCAGCAGCTTAGGCGGGGGACCGAACACCGGGGAGCTGTTTTTT.

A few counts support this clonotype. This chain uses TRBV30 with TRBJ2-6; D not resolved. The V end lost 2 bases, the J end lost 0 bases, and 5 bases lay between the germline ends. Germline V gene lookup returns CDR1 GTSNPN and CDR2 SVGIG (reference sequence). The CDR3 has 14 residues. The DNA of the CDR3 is TGTGCCTGGAGTTTCGGCTCTGGGGCCAACGTCCTGACTTTC. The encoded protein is CAWSFGSGANVLTF.

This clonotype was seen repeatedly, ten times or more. This chain's CDR3 is CASRTYREGGNQPQHF. The CDR3 DNA follows: TGTGCCAGCAGGACCTACAGGGAAGGGGGCAATCAGCCCCAGCATTTT. The chain couples TRBV28 to TRBJ1-5; possible D gene TRBD1, 6 bases. The CDR3 is 16 amino acids. Per germline, CDR1 MDHEN and CDR2 SYDVKM. Trimming took 6 bases from V and 2 from J, leaving 17 bases between them.

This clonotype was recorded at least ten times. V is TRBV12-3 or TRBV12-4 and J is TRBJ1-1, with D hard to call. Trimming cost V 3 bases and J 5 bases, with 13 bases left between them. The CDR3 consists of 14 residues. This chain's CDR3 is CASSFVKTGTEAFF. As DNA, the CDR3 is TGTGCCAGCAGTTTCGTCAAAACGGGAACTGAAGCTTTCTTT.

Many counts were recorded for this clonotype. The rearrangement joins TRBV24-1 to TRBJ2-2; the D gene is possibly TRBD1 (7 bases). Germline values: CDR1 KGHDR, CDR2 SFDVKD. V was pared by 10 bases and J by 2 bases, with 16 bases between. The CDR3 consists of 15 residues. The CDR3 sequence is CATTTGDSNTGELFF. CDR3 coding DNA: TGTGCCACGACCACGGGGGACAGTAACACCGGGGAGCTGTTTTTT.

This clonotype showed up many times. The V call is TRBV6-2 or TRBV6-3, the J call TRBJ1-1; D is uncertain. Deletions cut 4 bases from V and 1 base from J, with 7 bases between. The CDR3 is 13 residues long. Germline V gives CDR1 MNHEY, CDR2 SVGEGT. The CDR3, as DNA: TGTGCCAGCAGTTCGAGGGAGAACACTGAAGCTTTCTTT. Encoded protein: CASSSRENTEAFF.

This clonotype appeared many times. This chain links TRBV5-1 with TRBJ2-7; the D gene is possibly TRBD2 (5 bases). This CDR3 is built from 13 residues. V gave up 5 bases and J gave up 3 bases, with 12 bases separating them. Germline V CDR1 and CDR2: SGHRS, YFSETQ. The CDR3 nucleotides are TGCGCCAGCAGACCTCCGGGAAACTACGAGCAGTACTTC. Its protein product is CASRPPGNYEQYF. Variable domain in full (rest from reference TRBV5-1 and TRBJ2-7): KAGVTQTPRYLIKTRGQQVTLSCSPISGHRSVSWYQQTPGQGLQFLFEYFSETQRNKGNFPGRFSGRQFSNSRSEMNVSTLELGDSALYLCASRPPGNYEQYFGPGTRLTVT.

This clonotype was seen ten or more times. The CDR3, as DNA: TGTGCCAGCAGGTTCGAGGCGGGAGGGCTCCCCTACGAGCAGTACTTC. Encoded protein: CASRFEAGGLPYEQYF. The chain is built from TRBV12-3 or TRBV12-4 and TRBJ2-7, with TRBD2 identical over 9 bases. V lost 6 bases, J lost 2 bases, and 11 bases stayed unmatched. The CDR3 contains 16 residues.

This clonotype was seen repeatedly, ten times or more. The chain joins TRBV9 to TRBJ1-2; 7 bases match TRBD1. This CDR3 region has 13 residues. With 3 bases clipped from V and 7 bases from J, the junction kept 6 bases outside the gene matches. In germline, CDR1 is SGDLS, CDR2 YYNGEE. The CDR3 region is CASSATGVTGYTF. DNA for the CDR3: TGTGCCAGCAGCGCCACAGGGGTTACTGGCTACACCTTC.

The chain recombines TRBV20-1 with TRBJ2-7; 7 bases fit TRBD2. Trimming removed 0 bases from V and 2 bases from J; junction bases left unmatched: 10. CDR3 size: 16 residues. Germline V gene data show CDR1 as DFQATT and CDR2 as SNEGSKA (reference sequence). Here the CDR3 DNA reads TGCAGTGCTAGAGATCAGGCGCTAGCGGCAACCTACGAGCAGTACTTC. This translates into CSARDQALAATYEQYF.

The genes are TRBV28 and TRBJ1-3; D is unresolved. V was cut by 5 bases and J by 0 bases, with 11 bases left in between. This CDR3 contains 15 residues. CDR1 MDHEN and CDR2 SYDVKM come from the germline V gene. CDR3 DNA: TGTGCCAGCAGTCCTCACACGAGCTCTGGAAACACCATATATTTT. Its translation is CASSPHTSSGNTIYF.

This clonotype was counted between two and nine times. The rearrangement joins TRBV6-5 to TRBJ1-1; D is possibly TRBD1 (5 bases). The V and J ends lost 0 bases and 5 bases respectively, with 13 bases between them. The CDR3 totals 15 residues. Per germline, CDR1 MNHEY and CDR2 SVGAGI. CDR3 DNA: TGTGCCAGCAGTTACTCGATGGATACAGGTACTGAAGCTTTCTTT. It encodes CASSYSMDTGTEAFF.

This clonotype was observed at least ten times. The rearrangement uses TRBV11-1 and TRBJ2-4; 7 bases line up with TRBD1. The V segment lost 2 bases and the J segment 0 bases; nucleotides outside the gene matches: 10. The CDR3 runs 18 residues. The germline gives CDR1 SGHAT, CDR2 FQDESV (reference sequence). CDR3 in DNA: TGTGCCAGCAGCTTAAGCGACAGGGCCAGAGTAGCCAAAAACATTCAGTACTTC. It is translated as CASSLSDRARVAKNIQYF.

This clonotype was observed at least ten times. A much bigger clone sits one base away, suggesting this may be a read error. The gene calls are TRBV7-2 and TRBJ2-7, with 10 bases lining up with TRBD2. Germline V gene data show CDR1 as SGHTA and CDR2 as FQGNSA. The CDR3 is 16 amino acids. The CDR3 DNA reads TGTGCCAGCAGCTTAAGCGGACTAGCGGTCTCCTGCGAGCAGTACTTC. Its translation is CASSLSGLAVSCEQYF.

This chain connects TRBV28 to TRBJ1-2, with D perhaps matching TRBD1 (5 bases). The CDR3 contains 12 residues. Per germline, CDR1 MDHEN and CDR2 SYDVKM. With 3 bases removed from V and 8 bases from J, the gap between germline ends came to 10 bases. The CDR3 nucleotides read TGTGCCAGCAGTTTCCAGGGCTGGGGCTACACCTTC. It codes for CASSFQGWGYTF.

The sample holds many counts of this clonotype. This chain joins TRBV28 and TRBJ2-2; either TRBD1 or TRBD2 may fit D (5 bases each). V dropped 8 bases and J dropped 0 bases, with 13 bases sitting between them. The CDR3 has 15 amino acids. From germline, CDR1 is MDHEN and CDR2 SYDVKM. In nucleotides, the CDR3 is TGTGCCAGCTTGGCCGGGACGGCGAACACCGGGGAGCTGTTTTTT. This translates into CASLAGTANTGELFF.

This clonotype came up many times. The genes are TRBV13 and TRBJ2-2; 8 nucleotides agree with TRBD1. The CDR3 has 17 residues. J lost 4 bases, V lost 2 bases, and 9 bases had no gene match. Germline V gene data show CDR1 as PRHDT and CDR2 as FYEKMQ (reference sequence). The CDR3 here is CASSLIPGQAGTGELFF. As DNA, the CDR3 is TGTGCCAGCAGCTTAATACCGGGACAGGCCGGCACCGGGGAGCTGTTTTTT.

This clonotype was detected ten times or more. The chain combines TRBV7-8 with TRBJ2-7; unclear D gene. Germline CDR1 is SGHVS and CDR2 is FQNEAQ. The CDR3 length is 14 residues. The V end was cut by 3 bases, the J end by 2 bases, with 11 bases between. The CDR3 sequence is CASSFTLGPYEQYF. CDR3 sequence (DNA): TGTGCCAGCAGCTTTACCTTAGGCCCCTACGAGCAGTACTTC.

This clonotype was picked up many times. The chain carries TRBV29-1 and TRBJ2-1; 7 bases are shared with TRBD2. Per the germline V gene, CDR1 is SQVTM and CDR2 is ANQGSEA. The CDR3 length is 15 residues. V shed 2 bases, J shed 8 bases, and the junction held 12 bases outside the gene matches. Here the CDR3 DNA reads TGCAGCGTTGAAACGGGCGGGAGTATGGTCGATGAGCAGTTCTTC. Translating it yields CSVETGGSMVDEQFF.

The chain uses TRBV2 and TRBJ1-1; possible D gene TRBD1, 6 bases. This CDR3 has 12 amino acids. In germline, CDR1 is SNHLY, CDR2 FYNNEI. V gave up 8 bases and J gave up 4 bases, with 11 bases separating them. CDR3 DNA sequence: TGTGCCAGCCTGGGGACACTCACTGAAGCTTTCTTT. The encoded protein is CASLGTLTEAFF. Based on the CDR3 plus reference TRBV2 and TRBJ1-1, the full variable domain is EPEVTQTPSHQVTQMGQEVILRCVPISNHLYFYWYRQILGQKVEFLVSFYNNEISEKSEIFDDQFSVERPDGSNFTLKIRSTKLEDSAMYFCASLGTLTEAFFGQGTRLTVV.

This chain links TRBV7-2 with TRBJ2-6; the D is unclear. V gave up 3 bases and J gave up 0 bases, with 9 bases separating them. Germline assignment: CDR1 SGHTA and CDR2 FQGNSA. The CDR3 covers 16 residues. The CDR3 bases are TGTGCCAGCAGCTTCCGCGGTAGCTCTGGGGCCAACGTCCTGACTTTC. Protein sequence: CASSFRGSSGANVLTF.

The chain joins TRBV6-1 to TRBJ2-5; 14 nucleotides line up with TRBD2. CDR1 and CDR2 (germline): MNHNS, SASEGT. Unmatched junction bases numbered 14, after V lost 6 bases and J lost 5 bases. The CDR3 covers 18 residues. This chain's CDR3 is CASSKTGTSGRWVETQYF. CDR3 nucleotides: TGTGCCAGCAGCAAAACCGGGACTAGCGGGAGATGGGTGGAGACCCAGTACTTC.